A single sample gave rise to the 32 T cell receptor beta chains below, sequenced in a study (dated by TCRdb to 2015 to 2017). The method was 5' RACE. Sequencing was carried out with an Illumina MiSeq. TCRdb cleaned the public reads at Q25 with fastp, built clones with MiXCR and kept in-frame beta chains. Rows with a matching CDR3 protein are joined into one entry that keeps the most common DNA and genes. The sample has about 54,000 distinct CDR3 sequences on record, about 15% of them singletons. 2% to 2.5% of the sample belongs to the ten largest clones. Material: naive CD4+ T cells sorted from blood. The cell subset or site label of this sample denotes: naive CD4+ T cells, CD4+CD45RA+CD25-. These receptors all come from a female donor with breast cancer.

The chain couples TRBV5-4 to TRBJ2-3, with D perhaps given as TRBD1 or TRBD2 (5 bases each). The CDR3 runs to 14 residues. The germline V and J ends were trimmed by 4 bases and 2 bases, with 11 bases remaining between them. Per germline, CDR1 SGHNT and CDR2 YYREEE (reference sequence). In DNA, the CDR3 is TGTGCCAGCAGCCACGGGACCCTCACAGATACGCAGTATTTT. Its protein is CASSHGTLTDTQYF.

The genes are TRBV12-3 or TRBV12-4 and TRBJ1-5; possibly TRBD1 for D (5 bases). This CDR3 has 14 amino acids. The V end was cut by 7 bases, the J end by 4 bases, with 14 bases between. Here the CDR3 reads CASTPSGPNQPQHF. The CDR3 bases are TGTGCCAGCACCCCTTCGGGACCGAATCAGCCCCAGCATTTT.

The CDR3 loop reads CAGTKDRGNSPLHF. The DNA of the CDR3 is TGTGCCGGTACCAAGGACAGGGGGAATTCACCCCTCCACTTT. The V call is TRBV19, the J call TRBJ1-6, with 10 bases identical to TRBD1. The CDR3 contains 14 residues. The V segment lost 11 bases and the J segment 7 bases; nucleotides outside the gene matches: 8. CDR1 and CDR2 (germline): LNHDA, SQIVND (reference sequence).

The chain links TRBV7-2 to TRBJ2-2; D unresolved. Trimming cost V 2 bases and J 2 bases, with 9 bases left between them. CDR3 length: 15 amino acids. Germline CDR1 reads SGHTA; CDR2 reads FQGNSA. Here the CDR3 DNA reads TGTGCCAGCAGCTTAAAGGTGTCCAACACCGGGGAGCTGTTTTTT. Encoded protein: CASSLKVSNTGELFF.

The table lists this clonotype with a few counts. The rearrangement uses TRBV4-2 and TRBJ2-5, with 9 bases fitting TRBD2. The CDR3 runs to 13 residues. Germline CDR1 is LGHNA and CDR2 is YNFKEQ. The J segment lost 5 bases and the V segment lost 4 bases, leaving 2 bases of the junction unmatched. CDR3 nucleotides: TGTGCCAGCAGCCGCGGGAGGGGGGAGACCCAGTACTTC. Its translation: CASSRGRGETQYF.

In this sample, this clonotype turned up many times. The V gene is TRBV7-9, the J gene TRBJ1-1; perhaps TRBD1 as D (6 bases). Between the trimmed V and J ends, which lost 5 bases and 5 bases, there was a span of 18 bases. Germline V gene lookup returns CDR1 SEHNR and CDR2 FQNEAQ (reference sequence). The length of the CDR3 is 15 residues. DNA for the CDR3: TGTGCCAGCAGCATCCCCAACAGGGCGGTAACTGAAGCTTTCTTT. It is translated as CASSIPNRAVTEAFF. Together with reference TRBV7-9 and TRBJ1-1, the CDR3 gives the full variable domain: DTGVSQNPRHKITKRGQNVTFRCDPISEHNRLYWYRQTLGQGPEFLTYFQNEAQLEKSRLLSDRFSAERPKGSFSTLEIQRTEQGDSAMYLCASSIPNRAVTEAFFGQGTRLTVV.

This clonotype has just a few counts. A read error may account for a junction end that differs from germline. The chain links TRBV5-1 to TRBJ2-1; 7 nucleotides match TRBD2. This CDR3 is 15 amino acids long. Germline values: CDR1 SGHRS, CDR2 YFSETQ. CDR3: CASSLSVAGYNERFF. The CDR3 DNA follows: TGCGCCAGCAGCTTGTCGGTAGCGGGCTACAATGAGCGGTTCTTC.

V gene TRBV28 combines with J gene TRBJ1-5; D is uncertain. From germline, CDR1 is MDHEN and CDR2 SYDVKM. CDR3 length equals 14 residues. V shed 3 bases and J shed 5 bases, with 11 bases lying between them. The CDR3 sequence: CASSFRGQDQPQHF. CDR3 nucleotides: TGTGCCAGCAGTTTTCGGGGTCAGGATCAGCCCCAGCATTTT.

The V gene is TRBV7-2, the J gene TRBJ2-7; no firm D call. The CDR3 is made up of 15 amino acids. The germline V gene has CDR1 SGHTA and CDR2 FQGNSA. Trimming left V 1 base short and J 0 bases short, with 10 bases between. DNA for the CDR3: TGTGCCAGCAGCTTAGGTCCCGACCCCTCCTACGAGCAGTACTTC. It codes for CASSLGPDPSYEQYF.

This clonotype was recorded a few times. This chain joins TRBV3-1 and TRBJ2-7; D is uncertain. The CDR3 is 12 residues long. Germline assignment: CDR1 LGHDT and CDR2 YNNKEL (reference sequence). Trimming removed 4 bases at V and 4 bases at J, with 8 bases between. CDR3 bases: TGTGCCAGCAGCCCCCCCGGGTACGAGCAGTACTTC. This translates into CASSPPGYEQYF.

This clonotype was seen a handful of times. The chain has TRBV5-1 and TRBJ2-2; D unresolved. This CDR3 is 15 amino acids long. Trimming shortened V by 0 bases and J by 5 bases, and 11 bases separated the two germline ends. In germline, CDR1 is SGHRS, CDR2 YFSETQ. The CDR3 reads CASSLALGLTGELFF. Here the CDR3 DNA reads TGCGCCAGCAGCTTGGCCTTGGGCTTAACCGGGGAGCTGTTTTTT.

This clonotype is labeled as medium-sized. The chain combines TRBV7-2 with TRBJ2-5, with 7 bases lining up with TRBD2. This CDR3 has 15 residues. Losses at the gene ends were 5 bases for V and 1 base for J; bases not matched to a gene: 7. Per the germline V gene, CDR1 is SGHTA and CDR2 is FQGNSA. CDR3 nucleotide sequence: TGTGCCAGCAGCGTGGGAGGGCGAATCCAAGAGACCCAGTACTTC. As protein: CASSVGGRIQETQYF.

The CDR3 loop reads CASSLGGSDNYGYTF. The CDR3 nucleotides are TGTGCCAGCAGCTTAGGGGGGAGTGATAACTATGGCTACACCTTC. The chain links TRBV7-9 to TRBJ1-2, with a weak D call TRBD1 (5 bases). The CDR3 is 15 amino acids. Trimming stripped 1 base from V and 1 base from J, with 10 bases between. CDR1 and CDR2 from the germline V gene are SEHNR and FQNEAQ (reference sequence).

This clonotype has more than one count but fewer than ten. In DNA form, the CDR3 reads TGCGCCAGCAGTCTCTTCCCAGAGAACACTGAAGCTTTCTTT. Amino acids: CASSLFPENTEAFF. The chain employs TRBV5-1 and TRBJ1-1, with D hard to call. Germline V lookup: CDR1 SGHRS, CDR2 YFSETQ. Trimming pared 5 bases from V and 1 base from J, leaving 12 bases between. This CDR3 has 14 amino acids.

At least ten counts were recorded for this clonotype. This chain joins TRBV11-2 and TRBJ2-7, with D maybe TRBD2 (6 bases). The CDR3 is 15 amino acids. V was cut by 1 base and J by 2 bases, with 12 bases left in between. The germline V gene has CDR1 SGHAT and CDR2 FQNNGV. The CDR3 loop is CASSLGGTGTYEQYF. The DNA for the CDR3 is TGTGCCAGCAGCTTAGGCGGGACGGGGACCTACGAGCAGTACTTC.

This clonotype was observed a few times. The rearrangement links TRBV5-6 to TRBJ2-3; the D is unclear. Between the trimmed V and J ends, which lost 0 bases and 1 base, there was a span of 3 bases. The CDR3 length is 13 residues. Germline V CDR1 and CDR2: SGHDT, YYEEEE. The CDR3 nucleotides are TGTGCCAGCAGCTTGGTCCGCACAGATACGCAGTATTTT. It encodes CASSLVRTDTQYF.

The chain has TRBV18 and TRBJ2-5; D perhaps matches TRBD1 (5 bases). The CDR3 sequence is 14 residues long. With 2 bases removed from V and 5 bases from J, the gap between germline ends came to 12 bases. Germline V gene data show CDR1 as KGHSH and CDR2 as LQKENI. This CDR3 is CASSPRAGLETQYF. CDR3 in DNA: TGTGCCAGCTCACCAAGGGCAGGGCTGGAGACCCAGTACTTC.

On this clonotype: This may come from a read error, since a much larger clone is one base off. J is TRBJ2-7 and V is TRBV6-5; 8 nucleotides align to TRBD2. The CDR3 contains 14 residues. Germline V CDR1 and CDR2: MNHEY, SVGAGI. CDR3: CANSLAGPYYEQYF. DNA of the CDR3: TGTGCCAACAGTCTAGCGGGTCCATACTACGAGCAGTACTTC.

The chain carries TRBV28 and TRBJ1-1, with D perhaps matching TRBD1 (5 bases). V was pared by 5 bases and J by 6 bases, with 7 bases between. The CDR3 extends over 11 amino acids. Germline CDR1 is MDHEN and CDR2 is SYDVKM. The CDR3 region is CASSLGAEAFF. DNA of the CDR3: TGTGCCAGCAGTCTAGGGGCTGAAGCTTTCTTT.

This clonotype was found many times. The chain carries TRBV12-3 or TRBV12-4 and TRBJ1-1; D remains unclear. Trimming took off 3 bases at V and 2 bases at J, with 7 bases between the two ends. The CDR3 is 13 residues long. As DNA, the CDR3 is TGTGCCAGCAGTTTTGCCGAAAACACTGAAGCTTTCTTT. Protein: CASSFAENTEAFF.

This chain uses TRBV20-1 with TRBJ2-1, with 7 nucleotides matching TRBD2. Germline CDR1 reads DFQATT; CDR2 reads SNEGSKA (reference sequence). V was clipped by 1 base and J by 2 bases; unmatched bases: 5. CDR3 length equals 15 residues. The CDR3 DNA follows: TGCAGTGCTAGAGGCGCGGCGGGAGCCTACAATGAGCAGTTCTTC. Its translation is CSARGAAGAYNEQFF.

This clonotype occurred many times. The chain links TRBV5-1 to TRBJ2-3; 8 bases agree with TRBD1. The germline V gene encodes CDR1 SGHRS and CDR2 YFSETQ. V shed 4 bases, J shed 4 bases, and the junction held 5 bases outside the gene matches. The CDR3 totals 14 residues. The CDR3 DNA reads as TGCGCCAGCAGCGACCAGACAGGGGCAGATACGCAGTATTTT. Its translation is CASSDQTGADTQYF.

V usage is TRBV20-1 and J usage is TRBJ2-1, with TRBD2 identical over 8 bases. Germline CDR1 reads DFQATT; CDR2 reads SNEGSKA (reference sequence). This CDR3 comprises 16 residues. V gave up 3 bases and J gave up 1 base; unmatched junction bases: 8. CDR3 DNA: TGCAGTGCTAGGGATTATAGCGGGACTTCCTACAATGAGCAGTTCTTC. As protein: CSARDYSGTSYNEQFF.

The chain couples TRBV5-4 to TRBJ1-6; possibly TRBD1 for D (6 bases). V dropped 2 bases and J dropped 8 bases, with 14 bases sitting between them. This CDR3 is built from 15 residues. Germline assignment: CDR1 SGHNT and CDR2 YYREEE (reference sequence). The DNA of the CDR3 is TGTGCCAGCAGCTTCGGGGGGCAAGTGGATTCACCCCTCCACTTT. Translating gives CASSFGGQVDSPLHF.

There are a few counts of this clonotype. The V and J genes are TRBV7-8 and TRBJ2-1; D uncertain. From germline, CDR1 is SGHVS and CDR2 FQNEAQ. The CDR3 is made up of 15 amino acids. V lost 7 bases, J lost 6 bases, and 19 bases lay in between. In DNA form, the CDR3 reads TGTGCCAGCACCCCGTCGTTCATCCGCTTCAATGAGCAGTTCTTC. This gives the protein CASTPSFIRFNEQFF.

The rearrangement joins TRBV15 to TRBJ1-2, with 7 bases that match TRBD1. Per the germline V gene, CDR1 is LNHNV and CDR2 is YYDKDF (reference sequence). The CDR3 length is 15 residues. With 0 bases clipped from V and 4 bases from J, the junction kept 5 bases outside the gene matches. The CDR3 spells CATSREQGTSYGYTF. The CDR3 coding sequence is TGTGCCACCAGCAGAGAACAGGGGACAAGCTATGGCTACACCTTC.

This chain joins TRBV20-1 and TRBJ1-5; D call uncertain. The CDR3 contains 14 residues. Trimming cost V 3 bases and J 5 bases, with 14 bases left between them. Germline values: CDR1 DFQATT, CDR2 SNEGSKA (reference sequence). CDR3 bases: TGCAGTGCTAGCCCGTCCGGAGGGTATCAGCCCCAGCATTTT. It codes for CSASPSGGYQPQHF.

This clonotype appeared a few times. The chain couples TRBV29-1 to TRBJ2-7, with 9 bases that match TRBD1. The V gene's germline CDR1 is SQVTM and CDR2 ANQGSEA. V shed 8 bases, J shed 6 bases, and the junction held 11 bases outside the gene matches. The CDR3 has 13 amino acids. The CDR3 sequence: CSYSRDREAEQYF. The CDR3 coding sequence is TGCAGCTACTCCCGGGACAGGGAAGCCGAGCAGTACTTC.

The sample holds a few counts of this clonotype. The CDR3 carries no conserved terminal phenylalanine or tryptophan, so it likely arises from a read error. J is TRBJ2-7 and V is TRBV15; D unresolved. The germline V and J ends were trimmed by 1 base and 3 bases, with 7 bases remaining between them. This CDR3 region has 13 residues. Germline V gene data show CDR1 as LNHNV and CDR2 as YYDKDF (reference sequence). CDR3 amino acids: CATSRGTNYEQYS. The CDR3 DNA is TGTGCCACCAGCAGAGGGACCAACTACGAGCAGTACTCC.

This clonotype has at least ten counts. This chain connects TRBV20-1 to TRBJ2-7; tentative D call: TRBD1 (5 bases). The germline gives CDR1 DFQATT, CDR2 SNEGSKA (reference sequence). The CDR3 loop spans 12 amino acids. The V and J ends lost 3 bases and 3 bases respectively, with 9 bases between them. CDR3 sequence reads: CSARGPVYEQYF. CDR3 coding DNA: TGCAGTGCTAGGGGGCCCGTCTACGAGCAGTACTTC.

A few counts support this clonotype. The chain employs TRBV3-1 and TRBJ2-7; a possible D gene is TRBD2 (6 bases). V was pared by 4 bases and J by 2 bases, with 12 bases between. Germline V gene lookup returns CDR1 LGHDT and CDR2 YNNKEL (reference sequence). The CDR3 consists of 14 residues. CDR3 protein: CASSLPGLTYEQYF. DNA for the CDR3: TGTGCCAGCAGCCTTCCGGGACTGACCTACGAGCAGTACTTC.

This rearrangement joins TRBV5-1 to TRBJ1-2; no firm D call. V was cut by 4 bases and J by 7 bases, with 17 bases left in between. CDR1 SGHRS and CDR2 YFSETQ come from the germline V gene. The CDR3 consists of 14 residues. CDR3 coding DNA: TGCGCCAGCAGCGCAAGGGTTGGTGGTTTTGGCTACACCTTC. Protein: CASSARVGGFGYTF.